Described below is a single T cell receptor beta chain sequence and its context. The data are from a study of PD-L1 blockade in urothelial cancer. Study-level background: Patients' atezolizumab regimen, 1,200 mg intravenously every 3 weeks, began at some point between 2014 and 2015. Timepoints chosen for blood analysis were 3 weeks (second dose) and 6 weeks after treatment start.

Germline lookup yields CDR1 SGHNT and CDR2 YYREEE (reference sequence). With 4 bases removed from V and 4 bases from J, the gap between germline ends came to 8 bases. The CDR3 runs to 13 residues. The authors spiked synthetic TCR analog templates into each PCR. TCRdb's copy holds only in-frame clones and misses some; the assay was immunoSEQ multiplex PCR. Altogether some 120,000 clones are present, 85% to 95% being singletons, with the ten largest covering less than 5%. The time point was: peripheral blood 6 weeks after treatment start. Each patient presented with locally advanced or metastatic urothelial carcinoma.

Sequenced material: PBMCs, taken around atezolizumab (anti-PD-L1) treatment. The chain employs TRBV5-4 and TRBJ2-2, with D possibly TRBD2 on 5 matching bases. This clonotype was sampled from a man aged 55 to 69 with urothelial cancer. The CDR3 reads CASSLAGTGELFF. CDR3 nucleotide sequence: TGTGCCAGCAGCCTAGCCGGCACCGGGGAGCTGTTTTTT.